This entry is about one TCR beta chain. The antigen is undetermined. Sequenced by immunoSEQ multiplex PCR; TCRdb stores in-frame clones only, minus some. The repertoire holds about 56,000 clones, with around 79% as singletons. The record originates from a study of memory CD4+ T cells and cytomegalovirus serostatus. Whole-study findings and limits: Median bootstrapped AUC for CMV status was about 0.94 originally, around 0.91 US-trained.

Trimming removed 5 bases from V and 3 bases from J, with 8 bases in between. Per germline, CDR1 MNHEY and CDR2 SVGAGI. The CDR3 runs 13 residues. The sort gate was single viable CD3+CD4+CD8-CD45RO+ cells for memory CD4+ T cells. The sequence came from an adult in good health and CMV-seropositive. The chain has TRBV6-5 and TRBJ1-5; D is perhaps TRBD1 (6 bases). The sample comprised memory CD4+ T cells from blood. DNA of the CDR3: TGTGCCAGCAGTGGACAGTTCAATCAGCCCCAGCATTTT. Protein: CASSGQFNQPQHF.